Below, 8 T cell receptor beta chains from the same sample are listed, as sequenced in a study of T cell repertoires in cytomegalovirus infection. Which antigens these TCRs recognize remains unknown. TCRdb recomputed calls from the reads with MiXCR, one row per CDR3 protein. The sample includes about 130,000 distinct CDR3 sequences, more than 20% of them seen just once. Source material: PBMCs, sequenced either directly or after in vitro stimulation (not recorded which). The source is a human donor in good health (CMV status not recorded). Some clones in this sample may be carry-over from other donors' samples.

This chain connects TRBV12-3 or TRBV12-4 to TRBJ1-2; D is perhaps TRBD1 (5 bases). The ends were cut back, 8 bases at V and 2 bases at J, with 9 bases in the middle. The CDR3 is 12 amino acids. The CDR3 loop reads CASRGRNYGYTF. The CDR3 DNA follows: TGTGCCAGCCGGGGGAGGAACTATGGCTACACCTTC.

This rearrangement joins TRBV6-6 to TRBJ1-1; TRBD1 agrees at 9 bases. V was pared by 7 bases and J by 0 bases, with 9 bases of the junction left unmatched. The CDR3 extends over 16 amino acids. Germline values: CDR1 MNHNY, CDR2 SVGAGI (reference sequence). The CDR3 sequence is CASTRGQGSMNTEAFF. The CDR3 DNA sequence: TGTGCCAGCACGCGAGGACAGGGGAGCATGAACACTGAAGCTTTCTTT.

V usage is TRBV19 and J usage is TRBJ2-1; 14 nucleotides line up with TRBD2. There are 16 residues in the CDR3. Germline V gives CDR1 LNHDA, CDR2 SQIVND (reference sequence). The trim removed 6 bases at V and 4 bases at J, leaving 5 bases unmatched. CDR3: CASSPGLAGGYNEQFF. The CDR3 nucleotides are TGTGCCAGTAGCCCTGGACTAGCGGGAGGATACAATGAGCAGTTCTTC. The full variable domain, in which reference TRBV19 and TRBJ2-1 provide the parts outside the CDR3, is DGGITQSPKYLFRKEGQNVTLSCEQNLNHDAMYWYRQDPGQGLRLIYYSQIVNDFQKGDIAEGYSVSREKKESFPLTVTSAQKNPTAFYLCASSPGLAGGYNEQFFGPGTRLTVL.

This sequence joins TRBV5-1 and TRBJ2-3; possibly TRBD2 for D (6 bases). Germline-derived CDR1 and CDR2 are SGHRS and YFSETQ. CDR3 length: 15 amino acids. V was clipped by 4 bases and J by 4 bases, with 16 bases between them. CDR3 DNA: TGCGCCAGCAGCCCTGGAGGGAGTTGGCCAGATACGCAGTATTTT. Translating it yields CASSPGGSWPDTQYF.

CDR3 residues: CASSIIGLAGEDEQYV. The CDR3 coding sequence is TGTGCCAGCAGCATAATTGGACTAGCGGGAGAGGACGAGCAGTACGTC. The chain carries TRBV7-6 and TRBJ2-7; 13 bases match TRBD2. Germline CDR1 SGHVS, CDR2 FNYEAQ. This CDR3 is built from 16 residues. V lost 5 bases, J lost 5 bases, and 9 bases stayed unmatched.

This clonotype occurred a few times. The chain has TRBV11-2 and TRBJ2-7, with D uncertain. The germline gives CDR1 SGHAT, CDR2 FQNNGV. This CDR3 is built from 14 residues. V lost 4 bases to trimming and J lost 2 bases, with 12 bases between them. CDR3 DNA: TGTGCCAGCAGCTCCATCAACATCCCCTACGAGCAGTACTTC. Translation gives CASSSINIPYEQYF.

The chain is built from TRBV12-3 or TRBV12-4 and TRBJ1-2; 7 bases fit TRBD1. CDR3 length: 13 amino acids. V lost 3 bases to trimming and J lost 8 bases; unmatched junction nucleotides: 6. The DNA of the CDR3 is TGTGCCAGCAGTTTGGAGGGGGCGAACGGCTACACCTTC. It encodes CASSLEGANGYTF.

The chain couples TRBV4-1 to TRBJ1-1; no definite D call. The CDR3 is 14 residues long. Trimming pared 3 bases from V and 3 bases from J, leaving 11 bases between. In germline, CDR1 is MGHRA, CDR2 YSYEKL. The CDR3: CASSQPAWDTEAFF. The CDR3 nucleotides are TGCGCCAGCAGCCAGCCCGCCTGGGACACTGAAGCTTTCTTT.